Each of the 30 T cell receptor beta chains below was sequenced from the same sample in a study of vaccination and CD4 T cells after COVID-19. Their antigens are not known. Sequence data for DNA of cultured CD4+ T cells were generated by the Oncomine TCR Beta short-read assay. MiXCR was run by TCRdb on the PCR reads, yielding one entry per CDR3 protein. The table has about 16,000 distinct CDR3 sequences, around 61% seen once. The treatment: roughly 11-day PBMC culture with coronavirus spike peptide pools or control peptides (ViraFEST assay). Specimen: CD4+ T cells from blood, cultured in vitro. The receptors come from a human donor who had recovered from COVID-19.

The V call is TRBV21-1, the J call TRBJ1-5. TRBV21-1 is classified as a pseudogene. The CDR3 has 15 amino acids. CDR3 sequence (DNA): TGTGCCAGCAGCAAAGTTTCGGTTCCGAATCAGCCCCAGCATTTT. Translating gives CASSKVSVPNQPQHF.

V and J are TRBV7-9 and TRBJ2-1; D may be TRBD2 (6 bases). V lost 2 bases to trimming and J lost 1 base, with 12 bases between them. The germline V gene encodes CDR1 SEHNR and CDR2 FQNEAQ (reference sequence). The CDR3 sequence is 16 residues long. The CDR3 sequence: CASSLSLAGSYNEQFF. CDR3 DNA sequence: TGTGCCAGCAGCTTATCCCTCGCGGGGTCCTACAATGAGCAGTTCTTC.

The chain recombines TRBV5-4 with TRBJ1-1, with D tentatively TRBD1 (5 bases). V lost 3 bases and J lost 2, with 11 bases in between. Germline CDR1 is SGHNT and CDR2 is YYREEE (reference sequence). There are 14 residues in the CDR3. DNA of the CDR3: TGTGCCAGCAGCTCGGTGACAGACAACACTGAAGCTTTCTTT. Residues: CASSSVTDNTEAFF.

The chain combines TRBV5-1 with TRBJ2-3, with a weak D call TRBD2 (6 bases). The V end lost 3 bases, the J end lost 2 bases, and 16 bases lay between the germline ends. The CDR3 loop spans 16 amino acids. Germline V gene data show CDR1 as SGHRS and CDR2 as YFSETQ. The CDR3 DNA reads as TGCGCCAGCAGCTCGGGCGGGGCAGCCACCACAGATACGCAGTATTTT. Translated, it gives CASSSGGAATTDTQYF.

To note about this clonotype: An end of the junction does not agree with germline; a read error may underlie this. This chain connects TRBV7-2 to TRBJ2-1, with TRBD2 matching over 8 bases. CDR3 size: 15 residues. Germline V lookup: CDR1 SGHTA, CDR2 FQGNSA. This chain's CDR3 is CASSVAGNSYNEQFF. CDR3 in DNA: TGTGCCAGCAGCGTAGCGGGGAACTCCTACAATGAGCAGTTCTTC.

This clonotype was found once. The CDR3 protein is CATQGRNYGYTF. CDR3 DNA sequence: TGTGCCACTCAGGGACGTAACTATGGCTACACCTTC. The rearrangement links TRBV25-1 to TRBJ1-2; D may be TRBD1 (5 bases). The germline V and J ends were trimmed by 10 bases and 1 base, with 10 bases remaining between them. From germline, CDR1 is MGHDK and CDR2 SYGVNS. The CDR3 runs 12 residues.

The chain recombines TRBV6-5 with TRBJ1-5; TRBD1 matches at 9 bases. Per germline, CDR1 MNHEY and CDR2 SVGAGI. After removal of 6 bases from V and 2 bases from J, the junction contained 5 bases not matched to a gene. This CDR3 comprises 15 residues. The CDR3 sequence is CASRYRGLRNQPQHF. The CDR3 nucleotides read TGTGCCAGCAGGTACAGGGGGCTGCGCAATCAGCCCCAGCATTTT.

This clonotype was counted only a few times. This rearrangement joins TRBV6-5 to TRBJ1-1; D remains unclear. CDR1 is MNHEY and CDR2 is SVGAGI in the germline V gene. Trimming took off 0 bases at V and 1 base at J, with 9 bases between the two ends. The CDR3 has 15 residues. CDR3 sequence (DNA): TGTGCCAGCAGTTACTCGGTTTCGGGGAACACTGAAGCTTTCTTT. It translates to CASSYSVSGNTEAFF.

This clonotype was seen a single time. The chain recombines TRBV6-5 with TRBJ1-2, with TRBD1 matching over 7 bases. Germline CDR1 reads MNHEY; CDR2 reads SVGAGI. The V gene end was trimmed by 8 bases and the J gene end by 6 bases; junction bases not matched to a gene: 21. This CDR3 comprises 17 residues. The chain's CDR3 is CASRSITDRNRVNGYTF. CDR3 bases: TGTGCCAGCCGTTCCATAACGGACAGGAACAGGGTAAATGGCTACACCTTC.

The chain employs TRBV6-1 and TRBJ1-6, with D uncertain. With 10 bases removed from V and 1 base from J, the gap between germline ends came to 8 bases. Germline CDR1 and CDR2: MNHNS and SASEGT. The CDR3 consists of 13 residues. In DNA form, the CDR3 reads TGTGCCATCCGCTCTTCCTATAATTCACCCCTCCACTTT. Its translation is CAIRSSYNSPLHF.

The chain uses TRBV6-1 and TRBJ1-1; D is ambiguous. V was shortened by 7 bases and J by 5 bases, with 8 bases between the two germline ends. Germline V gives CDR1 MNHNS, CDR2 SASEGT. CDR3 size: 11 residues. CDR3 sequence (DNA): TGTGCCAGCACCCAGCGAACTGAAGCTTTCTTT. Translated, it gives CASTQRTEAFF.

The genes are TRBV6-5 and TRBJ1-5; D remains unclear. Deletions cut 4 bases from V and 0 bases from J, with 4 bases between. Germline CDR1 and CDR2: MNHEY and SVGAGI. The CDR3 has 13 amino acids. The CDR3 here is CASSLDSNQPQHF. For the CDR3, the DNA is TGTGCCAGCAGTTTGGATAGCAATCAGCCCCAGCATTTT.

The sample holds a few counts of this clonotype. The chain recombines TRBV6-1 with TRBJ1-2; a weak D match, TRBD1 (5 bases). Deletions cut 6 bases from V and 2 bases from J, with 10 bases between. In germline, CDR1 is MNHNS, CDR2 SASEGT. This CDR3 contains 13 residues. CDR3 sequence reads: CASRTSGNYGYTF. The CDR3 region has the DNA TGTGCCAGCAGAACATCAGGGAACTATGGCTACACCTTC.

V is TRBV12-3 or TRBV12-4 and J is TRBJ1-2; D may be TRBD1 (6 bases). The CDR3 is 14 residues long. Trimming removed 4 bases at V and 8 bases at J, with 17 bases between. In DNA form, the CDR3 reads TGTGCCAGCAGTTCCAGCCAGGGGATGGGAGGCTACACCTTC. Translating gives CASSSSQGMGGYTF.

This clonotype was counted between two and nine times. The chain links TRBV20-1 to TRBJ2-3, with D maybe TRBD1 (5 bases). V was trimmed by 0 bases and J by 5 bases, leaving 12 bases between them. This CDR3 has 14 amino acids. Germline loops: CDR1 DFQATT, CDR2 SNEGSKA (reference sequence). Here the CDR3 DNA reads TGCAGTGCTAGAGATCAGGGTTTAGGAGATACGCAGTATTTT. Its translation: CSARDQGLGDTQYF.

The V call is TRBV20-1, the J call TRBJ2-5; TRBD2 is a possible D gene (6 bases). V was clipped by 0 bases and J by 7 bases, with 12 bases between them. Germline V gives CDR1 DFQATT, CDR2 SNEGSKA (reference sequence). There are 13 residues in the CDR3. The CDR3 is CSAREPGVVTQYF. As DNA, the CDR3 is TGCAGTGCTAGAGAACCGGGAGTGGTGACCCAGTACTTC.

About this clonotype itself: A junction boundary mismatches the germline segment, possibly from a read error. The rearrangement links TRBV5-6 to TRBJ2-2, with 11 bases fitting TRBD2. This CDR3 is built from 16 residues. The germline V gene encodes CDR1 SGHDT and CDR2 YYEEEE. CDR3 DNA: TGTGCCAGCAGCTTACTAGCGGGGGCGAACATCGGGGAGCTGTTTTTT. Its protein product is CASSLLAGANIGELFF.

V gene TRBV12-5 combines with J gene TRBJ2-3, with D possibly matching TRBD2 (6 bases). The CDR3 consists of 13 residues. Germline V gene lookup returns CDR1 LGHNT and CDR2 FRNRAP. The V and J ends lost 3 bases and 5 bases respectively, with 9 bases between them. The CDR3 bases are TGTGCTAGTGGTTTTCCGGGGGAAGATACGCAGTATTTT. This sequence encodes CASGFPGEDTQYF.

This sequence joins TRBV27 and TRBJ1-2; 10 bases fit TRBD1. After removal of 2 bases from V and 2 bases from J, the junction contained 5 bases not matched to a gene. The CDR3 has 16 amino acids. Germline values: CDR1 MNHEY, CDR2 SMNVEV (reference sequence). CDR3 nucleotide sequence: TGTGCCAGCAGTTTACGGGACAGGGGTGCCAACTATGGCTACACCTTC. It codes for CASSLRDRGANYGYTF.

The V and J genes are TRBV11-3 and TRBJ2-5; unclear D gene. The CDR3 extends over 14 amino acids. The V and J ends lost 5 bases and 1 base respectively, with 11 bases between them. Per the germline V gene, CDR1 is SGHNT and CDR2 is YENEEA. The CDR3 is CASSHLRGQETQYF. Written as DNA, the CDR3 is TGTGCCAGCAGCCATCTCAGAGGCCAAGAGACCCAGTACTTC.

This rearrangement joins TRBV6-5 to TRBJ1-5; D is ambiguous. Trimming stripped 0 bases from V and 3 bases from J, with 6 bases between. CDR3 length: 14 amino acids. Germline V gene lookup returns CDR1 MNHEY and CDR2 SVGAGI. The CDR3 DNA reads as TGTGCCAGCAGTTACTCTGCCTTCAATCAGCCCCAGCATTTT. Translating it yields CASSYSAFNQPQHF.

The rearrangement joins TRBV19 to TRBJ2-2; 11 positions match TRBD2. The CDR3 is 15 amino acids. CDR1 is LNHDA and CDR2 is SQIVND in the germline V gene (reference sequence). V gave up 5 bases and J gave up 6 bases; unmatched junction bases: 5. CDR3: CASSRLAGIAGELFF. For the CDR3, the DNA is TGTGCCAGTAGTCGACTAGCGGGAATAGCCGGGGAGCTGTTTTTT.

The chain links TRBV2 to TRBJ1-5, with D unresolved. The V end was cut by 4 bases, the J end by 7 bases, with 11 bases between. CDR3 length: 13 amino acids. Per the germline V gene, CDR1 is SNHLY and CDR2 is FYNNEI. Written as DNA, the CDR3 is TGTGCCAGCAGTGGGAGGGAGGGACAGCCCCAGCATTTT. Translated: CASSGREGQPQHF. The entire variable domain, with the rest obtained from reference TRBV2 and TRBJ1-5, is as follows: EPEVTQTPSHQVTQMGQEVILRCVPISNHLYFYWYRQILGQKVEFLVSFYNNEISEKSEIFDDQFSVERPDGSNFTLKIRSTKLEDSAMYFCASSGREGQPQHFGDGTRLSIL.

V and J are TRBV19 and TRBJ2-7; possibly TRBD1 for D (5 bases). The CDR3 runs 15 residues. From germline, CDR1 is LNHDA and CDR2 SQIVND (reference sequence). V was trimmed by 5 bases and J by 3 bases, leaving 17 bases between them. CDR3 in DNA: TGTGCCAGTAGTTGGGTCGGCGGCCAGGGCTACGAGCAGTACTTC. Protein: CASSWVGGQGYEQYF.

The genes are TRBV27 and TRBJ2-3, with D hard to call. The germline CDR1 and CDR2 sequences are MNHEY and SMNVEV (reference sequence). The germline V and J ends were trimmed by 1 base and 3 bases, with 8 bases remaining between them. The CDR3 sequence is 14 residues long. In DNA, the CDR3 is TGTGCCAGCAGTTTATTCGGCCCGACAGATACGCAGTATTTT. As protein: CASSLFGPTDTQYF.

The rearrangement joins TRBV7-9 to TRBJ1-2; no reliable D call. Trimming stripped 5 bases from V and 0 bases from J, with 7 bases between. CDR3 length equals 13 residues. Germline-derived CDR1 and CDR2 are SEHNR and FQNEAQ (reference sequence). CDR3 DNA sequence: TGTGCCAGCAGCGATAGGACTAACTATGGCTACACCTTC. As protein: CASSDRTNYGYTF. The full variable domain, its missing parts supplied by reference TRBV7-9 and TRBJ1-2, is DTGVSQNPRHKITKRGQNVTFRCDPISEHNRLYWYRQTLGQGPEFLTYFQNEAQLEKSRLLSDRFSAERPKGSFSTLEIQRTEQGDSAMYLCASSDRTNYGYTFGSGTRLTVV.

The chain is built from TRBV12-3 or TRBV12-4 and TRBJ2-7; perhaps TRBD2 as D (5 bases). The CDR3 extends over 14 amino acids. Trimming pared 4 bases from V and 3 bases from J, leaving 13 bases between. CDR3 DNA: TGTGCCAGCAGTTATCGAGACCGGGACTACGAGCAGTACTTC. Protein product: CASSYRDRDYEQYF.

This chain links TRBV29-1 with TRBJ2-3; D is uncertain. Germline V gene lookup returns CDR1 SQVTM and CDR2 ANQGSEA. This CDR3 region has 15 residues. Trimming left V 1 base short and J 0 bases short, with 11 bases between. The CDR3 loop is CSVEARHTSTDTQYF. CDR3 coding DNA: TGCAGCGTTGAAGCCCGCCACACTAGCACAGATACGCAGTATTTT.

V is TRBV7-9 and J is TRBJ2-3; no clear D. The germline V and J ends were trimmed by 1 base and 6 bases, with 5 bases remaining between them. The CDR3 runs to 12 residues. From germline, CDR1 is SEHNR and CDR2 FQNEAQ (reference sequence). CDR3 DNA: TGTGCCAGCAGCTTAGGGTGGGATACGCAGTATTTT. Translating it yields CASSLGWDTQYF.

The CDR3 DNA follows: TGCGCCAGCAGCCAGTACGGGACAGCTAGCTCCTACGAGCAGTACTTC. This gives the protein CASSQYGTASSYEQYF. The chain has TRBV4-1 and TRBJ2-7; TRBD1 aligns across 7 bases. The trim removed 3 bases at V and 0 bases at J, leaving 8 bases unmatched. The CDR3 loop spans 16 amino acids. Germline CDR1 is MGHRA and CDR2 is YSYEKL.